Listed below are T cell receptor beta chains from one sample, sequenced in a study of blood T cell repertoires in COVID-19. Some clones are missing from TCRdb's copy, which holds only in-frame ones; the method was immunoSEQ multiplex PCR. The table shows around 170,000 clones, with roughly 86% occurring only once. Sequenced input: PBMCs or T cells enriched from blood (not recorded which). All receptors derive from a woman under 40 who had recovered from COVID-19. Each CDR3 is given with its conserved first and last residue. D genes are given only for firm matches. Clone size is stated in some rows and not others, as once, few, many or a class when expanded.

DNA	CDR3	V	J	size	D
TGTGCCATCAGTGAGCACGAGGGTAACTACGAGCAGTACTTC	CAISEHEGNYEQYF	TRBV10-3	TRBJ2-7	-	-
TGCGCCAGCAGCTTGGAGTTCTCCGGCACTGAAGCTTTCTTT	CASSLEFSGTEAFF	TRBV5-1	TRBJ1-1	few	-
TGTGCCAGCAGCTCCCAACGACAGGGTCTAAGCTCCTATAATTCACCCCTCCACTTT	CASSSQRQGLSSYNSPLHF	TRBV28	TRBJ1-6	-	TRBD1
TGTGCCAGCACCAACCCCTCTTGGGCGGGAGGAGGAGAGACCCAGTACTTC	CASTNPSWAGGGETQYF	TRBV7-8	TRBJ2-5	-	TRBD2
TGTGCCAGTAGTGCGACAGGGACCCATCAGCCCCAGCATTTT	CASSATGTHQPQHF	TRBV19	TRBJ1-5	-	TRBD1
TGTGCCAGCAGCAAAGGTGGGCTAGCGGGAGGCGAGCAGTACTTC	CASSKGGLAGGEQYF	TRBV21-1	TRBJ2-7	-	-
TGTGCCAGCAGTTTCACCGGGACTAGCGGGAGGTATACGCAGTATTTT	CASSFTGTSGRYTQYF	TRBV28	TRBJ2-3	-	TRBD2
TGTGCCAGCAGCTTAACGAGCTCCTACAATGAGCAGTTCTTC	CASSLTSSYNEQFF	TRBV7-9	TRBJ2-1	-	-
TGTGCCAGCTCACCCGGACAGGAATATGGCTACACCTTC	CASSPGQEYGYTF	TRBV18	TRBJ1-2	-	TRBD1
TGTGCCAGCAGGGACCCTCCGACAGGACAGTCTGGCTACACCTTC	CASRDPPTGQSGYTF	TRBV6-5	TRBJ1-2	-	-
TGTGCCAGTAGTAGGGGCATAGGGGCGTTTGACTACAATGAGCAGTTCTTC	CASSRGIGAFDYNEQFF	TRBV19	TRBJ2-1	-	-
TGTGCCAGCAGCTCTCCTCGGGACAGGGTCCCCTTCACCTACGAGCAGTACTTC	CASSSPRDRVPFTYEQYF	TRBV7-8	TRBJ2-7	-	TRBD1
TGTGCCAGCAGCAAAGTGAGGAGAGGAGAGACCCAGTACTTC	CASSKVRRGETQYF	TRBV21-1	TRBJ2-5	-	-
TGTGCCAGCTTCTCGTTGAATGAGCAGTTCTTC	CASFSLNEQFF	TRBV28	TRBJ2-1	-	-
TGTGCCAGCAGTTTCTCAGACAGGGACGAGCAGTACTTC	CASSFSDRDEQYF	TRBV12-3/TRBV12-4	TRBJ2-7	-	TRBD1
TGTGCCAGCAGCCCCCGCGAGGAGGATCCTAGCGGGAGAGGTAGACCCAATGAGCAGTTCTTC	CASSPREEDPSGRGRPNEQFF	TRBV7-6	TRBJ2-1	once	TRBD2
TGTGCCAGCAGCTTAGCGCTGGACAGGGTGAATTCACCCCTCCACTTT	CASSLALDRVNSPLHF	TRBV7-8	TRBJ1-6	-	TRBD1
TGTGCCAGCAGCTTGGACAGGGGGGTGGAGACCCAGTACTTC	CASSLDRGVETQYF	TRBV7-8	TRBJ2-5	-	TRBD1
TGTGCCAGCAGTTTAAGTCTGGCTCCACCCCTCCACTTT	CASSLSLAPPLHF	TRBV28	TRBJ1-6	-	-
TGTGCCACCAGCAGAAGGGACTTCGCGACGGACACTGAAGCTTTCTTT	CATSRRDFATDTEAFF	TRBV15	TRBJ1-1	-	-
TGTGCCAGCAGCCCCCCCTCCACGGATGAGCAGTTCTTC	CASSPPSTDEQFF	TRBV7-9	TRBJ2-1	-	-
TGTGCCACCTTTACAGGGGGCCCTGTAGAAAAACTGTTTTTT	CATFTGGPVEKLFF	TRBV24-1	TRBJ1-4	-	TRBD1
TGTGCCAGCAGTTTATATGGCCAGGGGGATAGCAATCAGCCCCAGCATTTT	CASSLYGQGDSNQPQHF	TRBV28	TRBJ1-5	-	TRBD1
TGTGCCAGTGTATCTGGTGGGAGGGCCTCTGGAAACACCATATATTTT	CASVSGGRASGNTIYF	TRBV28	TRBJ1-3	-	-
TGTGCCAGCAGCCAAGGGCTGAACTCCTACGAGCAGTACTTC	CASSQGLNSYEQYF	TRBV3-1/TRBV3-2	TRBJ2-7	-	-
TGTGCCAGCAGCCAAGGACAGCGAAATTCACCCCTCCACTTT	CASSQGQRNSPLHF	TRBV3-1/TRBV3-2	TRBJ1-6	-	-
TGTGCCAGCACCCCCGTCCAACCAGGGGGTACAGATACGCAGTATTTT	CASTPVQPGGTDTQYF	TRBV7-2	TRBJ2-3	-	TRBD1
TGTGCCAGCAGTTCAGGGACAGGGAGGCAGCCCCAGCATTTT	CASSSGTGRQPQHF	TRBV6-2/TRBV6-3	TRBJ1-5	once	TRBD1
TGTGCCAGCAGTTTCGTCGGGACAGGATATGGCTACACCTTC	CASSFVGTGYGYTF	TRBV28	TRBJ1-2	-	TRBD1
TGCGCCAGCAGTGAGTCTAGTCACAATGAGCAGTTCTTC	CASSESSHNEQFF	TRBV10-1	TRBJ2-1	-	-
TGTGCCAGCAGCTTAGAAGGACAGGGGACGAGGGAGCAGTACTTC	CASSLEGQGTREQYF	TRBV11-2	TRBJ2-7	once	TRBD1
TGTGCCAGCAGTGAACTAGCGGGAGCCAAAAACATTCAGTACTTC	CASSELAGAKNIQYF	TRBV6-1	TRBJ2-4	once	TRBD2
TGCAGCGTAGAAACTAGCGGCCAACGAGGGGATGAGCAGTTCTTC	CSVETSGQRGDEQFF	TRBV29-1	TRBJ2-1	-	TRBD2
TGTGCCAGCACTCTTAGGACAGTCATGAACACTGAAGCTTTCTTT	CASTLRTVMNTEAFF	TRBV7-9	TRBJ1-1	-	-
TGTGCCAGCAGTGAATACTTCTTAGGACAGGGGAACTATGGCTACACCTTC	CASSEYFLGQGNYGYTF	TRBV25-1	TRBJ1-2	once	TRBD1